These 19 T cell receptor beta chains share one sample of origin, sequenced in a study of blood T cell repertoires in COVID-19. Method: immunoSEQ multiplex PCR; TCRdb's copy keeps in-frame clones and lacks some. The sample has about 33,000 clones; about 92% are singletons. The specimen sequenced was peripheral blood. These TCRs come from a male donor with active COVID-19.

The gene calls are TRBV18 and TRBJ1-5; 9 nucleotides agree with TRBD1. CDR1 KGHSH and CDR2 LQKENI come from the germline V gene. The V gene end was trimmed by 2 bases and the J gene end by 6 bases; junction bases not matched to a gene: 5. There are 15 residues in the CDR3. This CDR3 is CASSPGGTGIQPQHF. For the CDR3, the DNA is TGTGCCAGCTCACCAGGAGGGACAGGGATTCAGCCCCAGCATTTT.

V gene TRBV5-3 combines with J gene TRBJ2-7; 13 positions match TRBD2. TRBV5-3 is known as an ORF, though its function is uncertain. V lost 1 base and J lost 3; bases outside the gene matches: 16. The CDR3 is 20 residues long. The CDR3 DNA reads TGTGCCAGAAGCTTGTACCTGTCGACTAGCGGGGGGCACAAATTCTACGAGCAGTACTTC. Its translation: CARSLYLSTSGGHKFYEQYF.

The CDR3 nucleotides are TGTGCCAGCAGCTTAACCGACAGGGAGAATTCCTACGAGCAGTACTTC. This encodes CASSLTDRENSYEQYF. The V and J genes are TRBV14 and TRBJ2-7; 7 bases match TRBD1. Trimming cost V 5 bases and J 1 base; bases outside gene matches: 11. There are 16 residues in the CDR3. CDR1 and CDR2 (germline): SGHDN, FVKESK.

This sequence joins TRBV7-2 and TRBJ1-2; D gene unclear. The CDR3 has 12 amino acids. Between the trimmed V and J ends, which lost 3 bases and 8 bases, there was a span of 10 bases. CDR1 is SGHTA and CDR2 is FQGNSA in the germline V gene. CDR3 coding DNA: TGTGCCAGCAGCTTCCAGTCGTCGGGCTACACCTTC. Its protein is CASSFQSSGYTF.

V is TRBV18 and J is TRBJ1-2, with 12 positions matching TRBD1. V shed 3 bases, J shed 5 bases, and the junction held 7 bases outside the gene matches. Per germline, CDR1 KGHSH and CDR2 LQKENI. The CDR3 spans 16 residues. The CDR3 nucleotides read TGTGCCAGCTCACCCGGGACAGGGGGCCGTGCTTATGGCTACACCTTC. Protein product: CASSPGTGGRAYGYTF.

The chain joins TRBV5-1 to TRBJ2-7; D might be TRBD2 (5 bases). Per germline, CDR1 SGHRS and CDR2 YFSETQ. V was pared by 6 bases and J by 3 bases, with 13 bases between. The CDR3 totals 13 residues. For the CDR3, the DNA is TGCGCCAGCACCGCGGACGGGAACTACGAGCAGTACTTC. Translating it yields CASTADGNYEQYF.

The chain is built from TRBV12-5 and TRBJ2-3; 9 nucleotides agree with TRBD2. This CDR3 is 16 amino acids long. J gave up 0 bases and V 1 base, and 2 bases lay outside the gene matches. Germline CDR1 and CDR2: LGHNT and FRNRAP. Written as DNA, the CDR3 is TGTGCTAGTGGTTTGGGACTAGCGGCAAGCACAGATACGCAGTATTTT. Amino acids: CASGLGLAASTDTQYF.

V and J are TRBV19 and TRBJ2-5; 12 bases are a match to TRBD2. The CDR3 spans 15 residues. The germline gives CDR1 LNHDA, CDR2 SQIVND (reference sequence). J was trimmed by 5 bases and V by 6 bases; bases with no gene match: 7. The CDR3 DNA sequence: TGTGCCAGTAGGGAGACTAGCGGGGGACACGAGACCCAGTACTTC. Translating gives CASRETSGGHETQYF.

The chain combines TRBV4-1 with TRBJ2-1; the D gene is possibly TRBD2 (6 bases). Germline CDR1 MGHRA, CDR2 YSYEKL. V dropped 2 bases and J dropped 8 bases, with 19 bases sitting between them. The CDR3 covers 16 residues. The CDR3 DNA is TGCGCCAGCAGCCAACTCCCTGGAGGGACTTTCGATGAGCAGTTCTTC. Its translation: CASSQLPGGTFDEQFF.

The chain employs TRBV9 and TRBJ2-4; 8 nucleotides match TRBD1. With 2 bases clipped from V and 2 bases from J, the junction kept 15 bases outside the gene matches. The germline V gene encodes CDR1 SGDLS and CDR2 YYNGEE. This CDR3 spans 19 amino acids. DNA for the CDR3: TGTGCCAGCAGCGTGGCGGGACAGCCGACAGGGGACACCAAAAACATTCAGTACTTC. Translating it yields CASSVAGQPTGDTKNIQYF.

The chain has TRBV4-2 and TRBJ2-7; 9 nucleotides agree with TRBD1. The germline V gene encodes CDR1 LGHNA and CDR2 YNFKEQ. CDR3 size: 14 residues. V lost 4 bases to trimming and J lost 2 bases; unmatched junction nucleotides: 3. This CDR3 reads CASSPGQGAYEQYF. CDR3 DNA sequence: TGTGCCAGCAGCCCGGGACAGGGAGCCTACGAGCAGTACTTC.

A single count supports this clone. The genes are TRBV19 and TRBJ1-1, with no clear D. The length of the CDR3 is 13 residues. The V end lost 6 bases, the J end lost 4 bases, and 12 bases lay between the germline ends. CDR1 is LNHDA and CDR2 is SQIVND in the germline V gene (reference sequence). The CDR3 spells CASSKNGGTEAFF. In DNA form, the CDR3 reads TGTGCCAGTAGCAAAAACGGAGGCACTGAAGCTTTCTTT.

This clone was seen more than once but under ten times. V gene TRBV10-3 combines with J gene TRBJ1-2, with 7 bases that match TRBD1. Losses at the gene ends were 3 bases for V and 0 bases for J; bases not matched to a gene: 4. Germline V gene sequence: CDR1 ENHRY, CDR2 SYGVKD. This CDR3 contains 15 residues. CDR3 DNA: TGTGCCATCAGTGACTTAGGGACAGCTAACTATGGCTACACCTTC. Residues: CAISDLGTANYGYTF.

J is TRBJ2-3 and V is TRBV15, with D uncertain. The CDR3 spans 16 residues. V dropped 0 bases and J dropped 3 bases, with 13 bases sitting between them. Germline V gives CDR1 LNHNV, CDR2 YYDKDF (reference sequence). CDR3 amino acids: CATSREKSGSTDTQYF. As DNA, the CDR3 is TGTGCCACCAGCAGAGAAAAATCGGGTAGTACAGATACGCAGTATTTT.

V gene TRBV7-9 combines with J gene TRBJ1-1; 10 bases match TRBD1. This CDR3 contains 13 residues. The V and J ends lost 6 bases and 7 bases, in that order; junction bases with no gene match: 5. Germline V gives CDR1 SEHNR, CDR2 FQNEAQ (reference sequence). CDR3 sequence (DNA): TGTGCCAGCAGAGGACAGGGGGAGGTTGAAGCTTTCTTT. Protein: CASRGQGEVEAFF.

This sequence joins TRBV10-3 and TRBJ1-1; D is possibly TRBD1 (6 bases). The CDR3 totals 11 residues. Trimming took off 10 bases at V and 8 bases at J, with 14 bases between the two ends. Germline V gives CDR1 ENHRY, CDR2 SYGVKD. The CDR3 loop reads CATRTGTEAFF. The CDR3 DNA reads as TGTGCCACCCGAACAGGGACCGAAGCTTTCTTT.

V is TRBV7-3 and J is TRBJ2-3; tentative D call: TRBD1 (5 bases). Per the germline V gene, CDR1 is SGHTA and CDR2 is FQGTGA. This CDR3 comprises 16 residues. V was clipped by 4 bases and J by 4 bases, with 18 bases between them. CDR3 protein: CASSSSWQGLPDTQYF. DNA for the CDR3: TGTGCCAGCAGCTCCTCGTGGCAGGGATTGCCAGATACGCAGTATTTT.

This chain links TRBV27 with TRBJ2-2; tentative D call: TRBD2 (6 bases). The CDR3 extends over 14 amino acids. Germline assignment: CDR1 MNHEY and CDR2 SMNVEV (reference sequence). V lost 4 bases and J 2 bases, leaving 8 bases between the germline ends. For the CDR3, the DNA is TGTGCCAGCAGTTCAGGGACTAACACCGGGGAGCTGTTTTTT. Its protein is CASSSGTNTGELFF.

V gene TRBV4-1 combines with J gene TRBJ2-1, with D possibly being TRBD2 (6 bases). The CDR3 contains 16 residues. V lost 1 base and J 0 bases, leaving 10 bases between the germline ends. Germline CDR1 and CDR2: MGHRA and YSYEKL. The CDR3 loop reads CASSQGPSVSYNEQFF. CDR3 DNA sequence: TGCGCCAGCAGCCAAGGACCTAGCGTCTCCTACAATGAGCAGTTCTTC.